This is a list of T cell receptor beta chains from one sample in a study of blood T cell repertoires in COVID-19. Libraries were prepared by immunoSEQ multiplex PCR; TCRdb keeps only in-frame clonotypes and omits some of them. The profile shows about 80,000 clones, about 85% of them singletons. The sequenced sample consisted of peripheral blood. The source is a human donor in a cohort sampled during active COVID-19. Each CDR3 is given with its conserved first and last residue. The D gene is left open where the match is weak. The size field is filled for only some rows; it gives once, few, many or a size class.

DNA,CDR3,size,V,D,J
TGTGCCAGCAGTAGGGACTCCTCAGTAGATACGCAGTATTTT,CASSRDSSVDTQYF,few,TRBV7-9,-,TRBJ2-3
TGTGCCAGCAGTCTCCAGGGGGCTGGGGCCAACGTCCTGACTTTC,CASSLQGAGANVLTF,few,TRBV27,TRBD1,TRBJ2-6
TGTGCCAGTGCCCGGGACAGGGGATGGACTAATGAAAAACTGTTTTTT,CASARDRGWTNEKLFF,-,TRBV25-1,TRBD1,TRBJ1-4
TGCAGCGTTGAAGTCAGGGGGGCAGATACGCAGTATTTT,CSVEVRGADTQYF,once,TRBV29-1,-,TRBJ2-3
TGTGCCAGCACCGGGACAGGGGGCTCCTATGGCTACACCTTC,CASTGTGGSYGYTF,-,TRBV6-5,TRBD1,TRBJ1-2
TGTGCCAGCAGCCCGCTGCTAGGGGTGAAGGCGGAGCAGTTCTTC,CASSPLLGVKAEQFF,-,TRBV7-3,-,TRBJ2-1
TGCGCCAGCAGCGGACCGGTAGGACTGAACACCATATATTTT,CASSGPVGLNTIYF,-,TRBV5-1,-,TRBJ1-3
TGTGCCAGCTCACCTACTCCCAGGGGGCTCTACGAGCAGTACTTC,CASSPTPRGLYEQYF,once,TRBV18,TRBD1,TRBJ2-7
TGTGCCAGCACCATGGGACAGGGCCGCGGCTACACCTTC,CASTMGQGRGYTF,-,TRBV28,TRBD1,TRBJ1-2
TGTGCCAGCGTCCCAGGGGGCGCTGGGGCCAACGTCCTGACTTTC,CASVPGGAGANVLTF,-,TRBV28,TRBD1,TRBJ2-6
TGTGCCAGCAGCTCCTGGGGTGGGGGCCCATATAGCAATCAGCCCCAGCATTTT,CASSSWGGGPYSNQPQHF,-,TRBV7-8,-,TRBJ1-5
TGTGCCACCAGCAGGGGGGCATCCACAGATACGCAGTATTTT,CATSRGASTDTQYF,-,TRBV15,-,TRBJ2-3
TGTGCCAGCAAATCTAGCGGCACAGATACGCAGTATTTT,CASKSSGTDTQYF,-,TRBV12-3/TRBV12-4,-,TRBJ2-3
TGTGCCAGTAGTATAGCGGCGGGGATGGCTCAAGCCAAAAACATTCAGTACTTC,CASSIAAGMAQAKNIQYF,-,TRBV19,-,TRBJ2-4
TGTGCCAGCAGCCAAGATGTCGGAGGGACCCAGTACTTC,CASSQDVGGTQYF,-,TRBV14,-,TRBJ2-5
TGTGCCAGTAGTATAGGCGGCGGGGAGAAGTACTTC,CASSIGGGEKYF,-,TRBV19,-,TRBJ2-7
TGTGCCAGCAGCCGACGGGGACAGCATAATTCACCCCTCCACTTT,CASSRRGQHNSPLHF,-,TRBV7-3,TRBD1,TRBJ1-6
TGTGCCAGCAGCAGTCCCCAGGGAGTGGGTACGGGGGGCGAAAAACTGTTTTTT,CASSSPQGVGTGGEKLFF,-,TRBV21-1,-,TRBJ1-4
TGTGCCAGCAGCTTAGCCAGGGTGGGAGATACGCAGTATTTT,CASSLARVGDTQYF,-,TRBV11-3,-,TRBJ2-3
TGCGCCAGCAGCTTGGGTTTGCGGGGGGCTCACACAGATACGCAGTATTTT,CASSLGLRGAHTDTQYF,-,TRBV5-1,TRBD2,TRBJ2-3
TGTGCCAGCAGACGCGGGTCTAGCACAGATACGCAGTATTTT,CASRRGSSTDTQYF,few,TRBV14,-,TRBJ2-3
TGTGCCAGCAGCCAACCGGACAGTAACTATGGCTACACCTTC,CASSQPDSNYGYTF,-,TRBV4-2,-,TRBJ1-2
TGTGCCACCAGTGCGGGCACTGAAGCTTTCTTT,CATSAGTEAFF,-,TRBV24-1,-,TRBJ1-1
TGTGCCAGCAGCTTAAAGTTACAGACGAGCACAGATACGCAGTATTTT,CASSLKLQTSTDTQYF,-,TRBV11-3,-,TRBJ2-3
TGTGCCAGCAGTTTGACAGGGGGCAACACCGGGGAGCTGTTTTTT,CASSLTGGNTGELFF,-,TRBV28,TRBD1,TRBJ2-2
TGTGCCAGCAGCCCGGGACTAGCGGGGATTGAGACCCAGTACTTC,CASSPGLAGIETQYF,-,TRBV11-3,TRBD2,TRBJ2-5